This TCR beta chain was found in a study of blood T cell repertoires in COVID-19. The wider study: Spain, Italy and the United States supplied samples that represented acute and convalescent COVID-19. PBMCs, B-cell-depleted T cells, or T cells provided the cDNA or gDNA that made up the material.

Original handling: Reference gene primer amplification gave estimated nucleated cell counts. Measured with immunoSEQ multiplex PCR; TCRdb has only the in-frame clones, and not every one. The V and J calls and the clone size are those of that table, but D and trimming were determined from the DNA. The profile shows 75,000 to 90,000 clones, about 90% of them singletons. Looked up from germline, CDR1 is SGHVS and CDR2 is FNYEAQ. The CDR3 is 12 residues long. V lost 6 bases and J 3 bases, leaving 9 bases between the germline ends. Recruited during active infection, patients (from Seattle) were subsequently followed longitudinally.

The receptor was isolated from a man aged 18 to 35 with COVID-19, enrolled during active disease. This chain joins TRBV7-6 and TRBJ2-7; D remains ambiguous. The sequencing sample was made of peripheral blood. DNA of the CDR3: TGTGCCAGCAGTAGTGTTGGCTACGAGCAGTACTTC. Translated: CASSSVGYEQYF.